The source of this T cell receptor beta chain is a study of blood T cell repertoires in COVID-19 (TCRdb year 2020). Background for the entire study: Collaborator samples came from the United States, Italy and Spain and covered acute and convalescent phases of COVID-19. The repertoires were made available in a free public database intended to serve as a resource for research on the immune response to SARS-CoV-2. The material from the prospective study consisted of cDNA or gDNA derived from T cells, B-cell-depleted T cells, or PBMCs. Sample metadata almost always included a de-identified subject ID, COVID-19 status, age in years and sex. Where HLA class I and class II types were available, the types were taken from metadata supplied by the sample provider, not from assay-based typing. The samples were drawn from the first 160 participants of the ongoing ImmuneRACE study and from over a thousand subjects provided by 6 global collaborators. Subjects who had been exposed to COVID-19, were actively infected with it, or had recovered from it provided the deeply sampled blood TCRbeta repertoires that made up the dataset.

At one collaborating source in Seattle, patients were enrolled during active infection and were followed longitudinally through the course of disease. Each collaborating institution followed its own protocols to collect whole blood in K2EDTA tubes. Collaborator samples were shipped for TCRbeta analysis as frozen whole blood, isolated PBMCs, or DNA extracted from either sample type. What the authors observed across the whole study: Clinical and demographic metadata were provided uncurated, with the amount varying by source and participant.

TCRbeta CDR3 regions were amplified from genomic DNA by means of the immunoSEQ Assay, a bias-controlled multiplex PCR. For the original study's pipeline: The number of nucleated cells in each sample was estimated from the amplification of reference gene primers within the assay. To quantify the absolute abundance of each unique TCRbeta CDR3 rearrangement, sequence reads were collapsed and filtered. For each sample, productive Simpson clonality was calculated as the square root of Simpson's diversity index across productive rearrangements. In TCRdb, the immuneACCESS table is reduced to in-frame sequences with V and J assigned. These tables do not hold every clone; where another copy was compared, an unresolved V gene accounts for under half, and the others remain unexplained. V and J calls and clone size are as listed in that table; D and trimming were resolved from the DNA. Across this sample there are approximately 530,000 clones, with 85% to 90% seen only once. The biggest ten clones account for 7.8% of the sample.

The table lists this clone with a few counts. The antigen it binds to is not known. No base-level quality is on record; no much larger clone is a single base apart. The germline V and J ends show losses of 0 bases and 6 bases respectively, and no gene match explains 0 bases of the junction. Sequences SGHRS (CDR1) and YFSETQ (CDR2) are obtained from the germline V gene. From the cysteine up to the phenylalanine, the CDR3 has a length of 12 residues. Kept here is only the CDR3 DNA, which spans 36 bases and is read in frame from base 1. This clonotype originated in a woman aged 45-65 years with COVID-19, enrolled during active disease. The V gene is TRBV5-1 and the J gene is TRBJ2-7, with TRBD1 matching 7 junction bases. Sequencing was performed on peripheral blood. CDR3 protein: CASSLDRGEQYF. The nucleotides are TGCGCCAGCAGCTTGGACAGGGGCGAGCAGTACTTC. Outside the CDR3, residues come from the reference TRBV5-1 and TRBJ2-7 proteins, so the full variable domain is: KAGVTQTPRYLIKTRGQQVTLSCSPISGHRSVSWYQQTPGQGLQFLFEYFSETQRNKGNFPGRFSGRQFSNSRSEMNVSTLELGDSALYLCASSLDRGEQYFGPGTRLTVT.